The T cell receptor beta chain described here comes from a study of graft-versus-host responses after intestinal transplantation. Turning to the study itself: All of the recipients had induction that used anti-thymocyte globulin, then tacrolimus and steroids for approximately 3 years. Whole-study findings and limits: Individuals carrying graft-donor T cell macrochimerism showed high graft-versus-host to host-versus-graft clonal ratios in allografts. Recipient-marrow GvH clones were detected, some having first appeared in ileum or blood. Circulating GvH clone levels at their peak were associated with HvG declines (early post-transplant).

Per germline, CDR1 KGHSH and CDR2 LQKENI. This CDR3 has 16 amino acids. V was trimmed by 3 bases and J by 4 bases, leaving 18 bases between them. Comments on this clone: Its cognate antigen is unknown.

Only in-frame clones appear in the TCRdb table, and some are missing; sequencing was by immunoSEQ multiplex PCR. Of about 90,000 clones in the sample, approximately 92% were seen once. The material was unstimulated CD8+ T cells sorted from spleen or lymph node cells, obtained before intestinal transplant. The chain links TRBV18 to TRBJ1-2, with D perhaps matching TRBD1 (5 bases). The TCR was taken from a human donor who received an intestinal transplant. The CDR3 spells CASSPSTGPDPYGYTF. In DNA form, the CDR3 reads TGTGCCAGCTCACCGAGTACAGGACCCGATCCCTATGGCTACACCTTC.